These 12 T cell receptor beta chains came from one sample sequenced in a study of metastatic and nonmetastatic thyroid tumors (dated by TCRdb to 2018 to 2021). The library was built by means of PCR. TCRdb shows the sequencer as Illumina HiSeq 4000. TCRdb passed the public sequencing reads through fastp at Q25 and MiXCR, retaining productive beta sequences. For this sample the table gives tens of thousands of clones, of which over 9.5% were detected only once. Jointly, the top ten make up around 10% of the sample. No patient had received any treatment before thyroid surgery. Sample: blood. The receptor source for this set is a female donor with papillary thyroid cancer or a benign thyroid nodule (not recorded which). Some clones in this sample may be carry-over from other donors' samples.

This clone has more than one count but fewer than ten. V and J are TRBV28 and TRBJ2-1, with D possibly being TRBD2 (5 bases). This CDR3 has 15 amino acids. CDR1 and CDR2 from the germline V gene are MDHEN and SYDVKM. With 8 bases removed from V and 5 bases from J, the gap between germline ends came to 19 bases. CDR3 sequence reads: CASPPVLARDNEQFF. In DNA form, the CDR3 reads TGTGCCAGCCCTCCGGTATTAGCGAGAGACAATGAGCAGTTCTTC.

The chain joins TRBV7-8 to TRBJ2-7, with D unclear. CDR1 is SGHVS and CDR2 is FQNEAQ in the germline V gene. This CDR3 has 14 residues. The V and J ends lost 3 bases and 0 bases respectively, with 9 bases between them. CDR3 DNA: TGTGCCAGCAGCTTTGCCCAAAGCTCCTACGAGCAGTACTTC. The encoded protein is CASSFAQSSYEQYF.

Of note for this clone: The germline gene is not matched at one end of the junction; a read error may be the cause. The chain uses TRBV6-2 or TRBV6-3 and TRBJ2-5, with D possibly being TRBD2 (5 bases). This CDR3 has 14 amino acids. Looked up from germline, CDR1 is MNHEY and CDR2 is SVGEGT. Here the CDR3 DNA reads TGTGCTAGCAATTCAAGCGGCCCACAAGAGACCCAGTACTTC. This sequence encodes CASNSSGPQETQYF.

On this clone: At one end the junction does not follow the germline gene, possibly because of a read error. This chain uses TRBV12-3 or TRBV12-4 with TRBJ1-2, with D tentatively TRBD1 (5 bases). The CDR3 spans 15 residues. The CDR3 nucleotides are TGTGACAGCAGCCTGGGGCAGGGAAATAAATATGGCTACACCTTC. Amino acids: CDSSLGQGNKYGYTF.

This clone has more than one count but fewer than ten. The chain employs TRBV20-1 and TRBJ2-7, with 12 positions matching TRBD2. Losses at the gene ends were 3 bases for V and 4 bases for J; bases not matched to a gene: 7. The germline gives CDR1 DFQATT, CDR2 SNEGSKA (reference sequence). This CDR3 comprises 15 residues. The CDR3 loop reads CSASGGLAGIYEQYF. CDR3 sequence (DNA): TGCAGTGCTAGCGGAGGACTAGCGGGAATATACGAGCAGTACTTC.

This clone was observed at least ten times. The rearrangement links TRBV20-1 to TRBJ2-2; 7 positions agree with TRBD1. Losses at the gene ends were 1 base for V and 6 bases for J; bases not matched to a gene: 5. This CDR3 has 14 amino acids. CDR1 is DFQATT, CDR2 SNEGSKA, per germline (reference sequence). CDR3 loop: CSARVGQGAGELFF. DNA for the CDR3: TGCAGTGCTAGAGTGGGCCAGGGGGCCGGGGAGCTGTTTTTT.

This clone was detected once. The chain uses TRBV5-1 and TRBJ2-3; D is undetermined. In germline, CDR1 is SGHRS, CDR2 YFSETQ. The CDR3 is 15 residues long. V gave up 4 bases and J gave up 0 bases, with 12 bases separating them. CDR3 sequence reads: CASSPQCASTDTQYF. The CDR3 region has the DNA TGCGCCAGCAGCCCGCAGTGTGCTAGCACAGATACGCAGTATTTT.

In this sample, this clone turned up many times. The gene calls are TRBV19 and TRBJ1-2, with TRBD1 as a possible D gene (5 bases). Germline V gives CDR1 LNHDA, CDR2 SQIVND (reference sequence). CDR3 length equals 15 residues. The ends were cut back, 1 base at V and 6 bases at J, with 15 bases in the middle. The CDR3 protein is CASSIGTYEGDGYTF. Written as DNA, the CDR3 is TGTGCCAGTAGTATAGGGACCTACGAAGGGGATGGCTACACCTTC.

This clone was seen many times. This sequence joins TRBV28 and TRBJ1-1; TRBD1 might be the D (5 bases). Trimming shortened V by 4 bases and J by 12 bases, and 21 bases separated the two germline ends. Per germline, CDR1 MDHEN and CDR2 SYDVKM. The CDR3 is 14 residues long. CDR3: CASSSAPRPGDPFF. Written as DNA, the CDR3 is TGTGCCAGCAGTTCAGCCCCTCGACCGGGGGACCCTTTCTTT.

This clone was seen repeatedly, ten times or more. The chain recombines TRBV3-1 with TRBJ1-1, with D maybe TRBD1 (5 bases). This CDR3 contains 14 residues. V lost 4 bases and J lost 5, with 14 bases in between. CDR1 is LGHDT, CDR2 YNNKEL, per germline (reference sequence). The CDR3 loop reads CASSPLGGETEAFF. CDR3 bases: TGTGCCAGCAGCCCCCTGGGGGGTGAGACTGAAGCTTTCTTT.

This clone was observed many times. This rearrangement joins TRBV19 to TRBJ2-3, with 13 bases identical to TRBD2. Trimming took 10 bases from V and 6 from J; bases not matched to a gene: 7. Germline values: CDR1 LNHDA, CDR2 SQIVND (reference sequence). This CDR3 is 14 amino acids long. The DNA of the CDR3 is TGTGCCACCGGACTAGCGGGAGCACAGGATACGCAGTATTTT. Amino acid sequence: CATGLAGAQDTQYF.

This clone has a handful of counts. The J gene is TRBJ1-1, the V gene TRBV10-2; tentatively, D is TRBD1 (6 bases). Trimming removed 10 bases from V and 3 bases from J, with 15 bases in between. The CDR3 loop spans 13 amino acids. Germline loops: CDR1 WSHSY, CDR2 SAAADI. The CDR3, as DNA: TGCGCCATCAGCCTCAGGGGTGACACTGAAGCTTTCTTT. This gives the protein CAISLRGDTEAFF.